Below are 16 T cell receptor beta chains sequenced from a single sample in a study of persistence of HIV-infected CD4 T cells. Cells were stimulated with overlapping HIV-1 Gag 15-mer peptides. CD40L-negative CD69-negative CD45RO-high memory CD4+ T cells were sorted as populations depleted of antigen-responding cells. Their antigen targets remain unknown. Sequencing used immunoSEQ version 4 in survey mode. Here immunoSEQ multiplex PCR was the method, and the copy in TCRdb shows in-frame clones only, minus some. Of 64,000 or so clones listed, over 60% are singletons. The sample was CD4+ T cells sorted from PBMCs after 18-hour stimulation, taken from a patient who received antiretroviral therapy. The source of these receptors is an adult man with HIV who was CMV-seropositive.

The chain employs TRBV12-5 and TRBJ1-5; D is unresolved. The CDR3 consists of 14 residues. CDR1 is LGHNT, CDR2 FRNRAP, per germline. V shed 1 base and J shed 5 bases, with 9 bases lying between them. CDR3 amino acids: CASGLEEGHQPQHF. The DNA for the CDR3 is TGTGCTAGTGGTTTGGAGGAGGGCCATCAGCCCCAGCATTTT.

V gene TRBV11-2 combines with J gene TRBJ1-1; D unclear. Trimming cost V 2 bases and J 6 bases, with 10 bases left between them. The germline gives CDR1 SGHAT, CDR2 FQNNGV. CDR3 length: 13 amino acids. The CDR3 nucleotides are TGTGCCAGCAGCTTAATCGACAAATCTGAAGCTTTCTTT. Residues: CASSLIDKSEAFF.

The chain links TRBV11-2 to TRBJ2-2, with 14 bases matching TRBD2. The CDR3 runs to 18 residues. V gave up 5 bases and J gave up 1 base; unmatched junction bases: 6. Germline assignment: CDR1 SGHAT and CDR2 FQNNGV. CDR3 residues: CASSRGTSGGLNTGELFF. CDR3 coding DNA: TGTGCCAGCAGCCGTGGGACTAGCGGGGGCCTGAACACCGGGGAGCTGTTTTTT.

The chain couples TRBV15 to TRBJ1-5, with a weak D call TRBD1 (5 bases). The germline V and J ends were trimmed by 4 bases and 1 base, with 17 bases remaining between them. This CDR3 spans 17 amino acids. The germline V gene encodes CDR1 LNHNV and CDR2 YYDKDF (reference sequence). The chain's CDR3 is CATSKGPRGASNQPQHF. DNA of the CDR3: TGTGCCACCAGCAAAGGACCGCGGGGCGCAAGCAATCAGCCCCAGCATTTT.

The chain links TRBV29-1 to TRBJ1-4; 9 nucleotides match TRBD1. CDR1 and CDR2 from the germline V gene are SQVTM and ANQGSEA. The CDR3 length is 11 residues. Unmatched junction bases numbered 0, after V lost 1 base and J lost 12 bases. CDR3 bases: TGCAGCGTTGAAGGGACAGGGGAACTGTTTTTT. Translated, it gives CSVEGTGELFF.

The chain carries TRBV6-5 and TRBJ2-7; possibly TRBD2 for D (6 bases). V was clipped by 8 bases and J by 3 bases, with 20 bases between them. Germline assignment: CDR1 MNHEY and CDR2 SVGAGI. The CDR3 length is 15 residues. CDR3 region: CASGDSGAGVYEQYF. Written as DNA, the CDR3 is TGTGCCAGCGGGGACTCCGGGGCAGGAGTCTACGAGCAGTACTTC.

This sequence joins TRBV14 and TRBJ2-4; 8 bases map to TRBD1. The CDR3 extends over 16 amino acids. In germline, CDR1 is SGHDN, CDR2 FVKESK. After removal of 5 bases from V and 0 bases from J, the junction contained 6 bases not matched to a gene. The CDR3 DNA reads TGTGCCAGCAGCTATTCCCAGGGGGCAGCCAAAAACATTCAGTACTTC. It translates to CASSYSQGAAKNIQYF.

This clone was recorded only once. The chain combines TRBV6-5 with TRBJ1-2, with a weak D call TRBD1 (5 bases). The CDR3 consists of 13 residues. Germline V gene lookup returns CDR1 MNHEY and CDR2 SVGAGI. The V end lost 6 bases, the J end lost 4 bases, and 12 bases lay between the germline ends. CDR3: CASRVTGGYGYTF. The CDR3 DNA is TGTGCCAGCAGAGTTACAGGAGGCTATGGCTACACCTTC.

The chain carries TRBV10-1 and TRBJ2-5; D unclear. The CDR3 loop spans 13 amino acids. The ends were cut back, 4 bases at V and 1 base at J, with 7 bases in the middle. CDR1 and CDR2 (germline): WNHNN, SYGVQD (reference sequence). This CDR3 reads CASSVQIQETQYF. CDR3 nucleotide sequence: TGCGCCAGCAGTGTGCAGATCCAAGAGACCCAGTACTTC.

The rearrangement uses TRBV2 and TRBJ1-5; 8 bases line up with TRBD1. This CDR3 has 15 amino acids. CDR1 and CDR2 from the germline V gene are SNHLY and FYNNEI. J lost 9 bases, V lost 4 bases, and 11 bases had no gene match. The CDR3: CASSVGTGQIRPQHF. CDR3 nucleotide sequence: TGTGCCAGCAGTGTCGGGACAGGTCAAATTAGGCCCCAGCATTTT.

V gene TRBV7-6 combines with J gene TRBJ1-4, with D uncertain. CDR1 is SGHVS and CDR2 is FNYEAQ in the germline V gene. The CDR3 covers 20 residues. Deletions cut 1 base from V and 5 bases from J, with 26 bases between. CDR3 residues: CASSLVRTSLGGRNNEKLFF. The CDR3 nucleotides read TGTGCCAGCAGCTTAGTTAGAACCTCTTTAGGAGGGAGAAACAATGAAAAACTGTTTTTT.

The CDR3 here is CASSFGQAYNYGYTF. In DNA, the CDR3 is TGTGCCAGTAGTTTCGGACAGGCGTATAACTATGGCTACACCTTC. This chain connects TRBV19 to TRBJ1-2; 7 bases match TRBD1. V was clipped by 5 bases and J by 1 base; unmatched bases: 7. Germline-derived CDR1 and CDR2 are LNHDA and SQIVND (reference sequence). The CDR3 has 15 amino acids.

There are a few counts of this clone. The chain is built from TRBV5-1 and TRBJ1-1; 10 nucleotides agree with TRBD1. Trimming cost V 0 bases and J 1 base; bases outside gene matches: 0. CDR3 size: 15 residues. From germline, CDR1 is SGHRS and CDR2 YFSETQ. The CDR3 spells CASSLGTGGNTEAFF. The CDR3 DNA reads TGCGCCAGCAGCTTGGGGACAGGGGGGAACACTGAAGCTTTCTTT.

The CDR3 nucleotides read TGTGCCAGCAGCCCTTATATCCAGGTGAACACCGGGGAGCTGTTTTTT. Translated, it gives CASSPYIQVNTGELFF. The V call is TRBV7-6, the J call TRBJ2-2; D remains unclear. Germline CDR1 and CDR2: SGHVS and FNYEAQ. V lost 5 bases and J 1 base, leaving 14 bases between the germline ends. The CDR3 is 16 residues long.

This chain connects TRBV5-1 to TRBJ2-2; D gene unclear. V lost 0 bases, J lost 0 bases, and 6 bases lay in between. Germline V gives CDR1 SGHRS, CDR2 YFSETQ. The CDR3 sequence is 15 residues long. Here the CDR3 reads CASSLGRTNTGELFF. CDR3 in DNA: TGCGCCAGCAGCTTGGGACGGACGAACACCGGGGAGCTGTTTTTT.

This rearrangement joins TRBV9 to TRBJ1-2; D unresolved. The ends were cut back, 4 bases at V and 5 bases at J, with 12 bases in the middle. From germline, CDR1 is SGDLS and CDR2 YYNGEE. The CDR3 runs 13 residues. The CDR3 sequence: CASSPREVYGYTF. CDR3 coding DNA: TGTGCCAGCAGCCCGCGGGAAGTTTATGGCTACACCTTC.